This TCR beta chain was obtained from a study of cytomegalovirus exposure and HLA in healthy donors. Method: immunoSEQ multiplex PCR; TCRdb's copy keeps in-frame clones and lacks some. The sample carries more than 300,000 clones, roughly 85% recorded once. Comments on this clone: Its target is unknown.

V gave up 0 bases and J gave up 3 bases, with 24 bases separating them. Germline V CDR1 and CDR2: LGHNA, YNFKEQ. CDR3 size: 19 residues. Whole-study results and caveats: As confirmed in vitro, three CMV-associated chains were specific for CMV antigens. Both high specificity and high sensitivity reportedly marked the classifier's diagnosis of cytomegalovirus status.

The sequence was obtained from a woman aged 18-29 years in good health and CMV-seronegative. Source material: PBMCs. The rearrangement uses TRBV4-2 and TRBJ2-7, with a possible D match to TRBD1 (6 bases). The CDR3 here is CASSQDRTIMGAALYEQYF. CDR3 DNA: TGTGCCAGCAGCCAAGACCGTACAATTATGGGGGCTGCCCTCTACGAGCAGTACTTC.